These 25 T cell receptor beta chains share one sample of origin, sequenced in a study of CD8 T cells in Susac syndrome. An amount of RNA that ranged from 0.5 to 1 ug was reverse transcribed with random hexamers. From the immunoSEQ multiplex PCR reads, TCRdb called clonotypes with MiXCR, one entry per CDR3 protein. The data contain 150,000 or so distinct CDR3 sequences, about 93% of them seen just once; the ten biggest clones take up 0.13%. Sequencing used CD4+ T cells from PBMCs. These receptors were collected from a human donor in good health.

This clonotype was seen only once. CDR3 nucleotides: TGCGCCAGCAGTCAAAGGATAGGGGGGGAGCCCCAGCATTTT. Translation gives CASSQRIGGEPQHF. The V gene is TRBV23-1, the J gene TRBJ1-5; maybe TRBD1 (6 bases). TRBV23-1 is recorded as an ORF, its role being uncertain. The CDR3 consists of 14 residues. V lost 2 bases, J lost 8 bases, and 13 bases lay in between.

The chain employs TRBV7-2 and TRBJ2-1; possible D gene TRBD2, 5 bases. Germline CDR1 and CDR2: SGHTA and FQGNSA. V lost 4 bases, J lost 1 base, and 11 bases lay in between. The CDR3 sequence is 15 residues long. CDR3 DNA: TGTGCCAGCAGCTCAGCTACGGGGTCCTACAATGAGCAGTTCTTC. Amino acid sequence: CASSSATGSYNEQFF.

The J gene is TRBJ2-5, the V gene TRBV27; 9 bases align to TRBD2. The trim removed 3 bases at V and 5 bases at J, leaving 10 bases unmatched. Germline V gene data show CDR1 as MNHEY and CDR2 as SMNVEV (reference sequence). The CDR3 length is 16 residues. The CDR3 protein is CASSFSGRGGRETQYF. The CDR3 coding sequence is TGTGCCAGCAGTTTTTCGGGGCGGGGGGGCCGGGAGACCCAGTACTTC.

The chain recombines TRBV5-1 with TRBJ2-5; TRBD2 is a possible D gene (5 bases). The germline CDR1 and CDR2 sequences are SGHRS and YFSETQ. The CDR3 sequence is 10 residues long. V was trimmed by 7 bases and J by 5 bases, leaving 6 bases between them. The CDR3 region is CASGGETQYF. The CDR3 nucleotides read TGCGCCAGCGGCGGGGAGACCCAGTACTTC.

CDR3 loop: CASSRARGEDYGYTF. The CDR3 DNA follows: TGTGCCAGCTCACGAGCCAGGGGCGAGGACTATGGCTACACCTTC. The chain carries TRBV18 and TRBJ1-2; perhaps TRBD1 as D (6 bases). Germline V gene sequence: CDR1 KGHSH, CDR2 LQKENI. The CDR3 is 15 amino acids. Trimming shortened V by 4 bases and J by 3 bases, and 15 bases separated the two germline ends.

The chain links TRBV29-1 to TRBJ1-1, with 7 bases aligning to TRBD1. From germline, CDR1 is SQVTM and CDR2 ANQGSEA. Trimming at V came to 4 bases and at J to 3 bases, leaving 8 bases not matched to a gene. The CDR3 consists of 14 residues. The CDR3 reads CSVAFADRDTEAFF. The CDR3 coding sequence is TGCAGCGTTGCGTTTGCTGACAGGGACACTGAAGCTTTCTTT.

This clonotype has more than one count but fewer than ten. The CDR3 region has the DNA TGTGCCAGCAGCCTCGACAGGAGCTCCTACGAGCAGTACTTC. Translating gives CASSLDRSSYEQYF. The V call is TRBV6-5, the J call TRBJ2-7, with D maybe TRBD1 (6 bases). V lost 6 bases, J lost 0 bases, and 12 bases lay in between. This CDR3 has 14 amino acids. CDR1 MNHEY and CDR2 SVGAGI come from the germline V gene.

V and J are TRBV19 and TRBJ1-4; weak D call: TRBD1 (6 bases). The V and J ends lost 6 bases and 10 bases respectively, with 24 bases between them. The CDR3 is 16 residues long. The germline CDR1 and CDR2 sequences are LNHDA and SQIVND (reference sequence). The CDR3 nucleotides are TGTGCCAGTAGCCCCCTTTTCGGGACATCGGACGTAAAACTGTTTTTT. This gives the protein CASSPLFGTSDVKLFF.

This rearrangement joins TRBV4-2 to TRBJ2-5, with a possible D match to TRBD2 (6 bases). Germline-derived CDR1 and CDR2 are LGHNA and YNFKEQ. Trimming removed 0 bases from V and 2 bases from J, with 10 bases in between. This CDR3 is 15 amino acids long. The DNA of the CDR3 is TGTGCCAGCAGCCAAGAGCGGGGAAGGCAAGAGACCCAGTACTTC. Protein: CASSQERGRQETQYF.

The chain couples TRBV2 to TRBJ1-1, with D hard to call. Trimming removed 6 bases at V and 0 bases at J, with 8 bases between. Germline lookup yields CDR1 SNHLY and CDR2 FYNNEI. This CDR3 has 13 residues. The CDR3 loop reads CASRGELNTEAFF. CDR3 bases: TGTGCCAGCAGGGGAGAGTTGAACACTGAAGCTTTCTTT.

The genes are TRBV29-1 and TRBJ2-1, with TRBD2 identical over 7 bases. Trimming took 4 bases from V and 2 from J; bases not matched to a gene: 5. CDR1 is SQVTM and CDR2 is ANQGSEA in the germline V gene. This CDR3 is built from 14 residues. The CDR3: CSVGSTSPYNEQFF. CDR3 DNA: TGCAGCGTTGGATCGACTAGCCCCTACAATGAGCAGTTCTTC.

V usage is TRBV7-2 and J usage is TRBJ2-7, with 9 bases aligning to TRBD2. The CDR3 length is 13 residues. Trimming removed 7 bases from V and 7 bases from J; junction bases left unmatched: 8. CDR1 is SGHTA, CDR2 FQGNSA, per germline. The CDR3 sequence is CASMAGGPGEQYF. The CDR3 DNA sequence: TGTGCCAGCATGGCGGGGGGGCCCGGGGAGCAGTACTTC.

This clonotype was picked up one time. The chain carries TRBV20-1 and TRBJ2-7; D call uncertain. The CDR3 is 14 residues long. The germline V gene has CDR1 DFQATT and CDR2 SNEGSKA (reference sequence). Trimming took off 3 bases at V and 1 base at J, with 13 bases between the two ends. The CDR3 reads CSARDVRSSYEQYF. The CDR3 nucleotides read TGCAGTGCTAGGGACGTCAGGAGTTCCTACGAGCAGTACTTC.

J is TRBJ2-1 and V is TRBV3-1, with D perhaps TRBD1 (6 bases). Trimming removed 4 bases at V and 8 bases at J, with 9 bases between. The length of the CDR3 is 12 residues. Per the germline V gene, CDR1 is LGHDT and CDR2 is YNNKEL (reference sequence). The CDR3, as DNA: TGTGCCAGCAGCCCCAGGGGCTATGAGCAGTTCTTC. Translated: CASSPRGYEQFF.

J is TRBJ1-1 and V is TRBV7-2; 11 bases align to TRBD1. This CDR3 has 17 amino acids. V lost 1 base, J lost 4 bases, and 8 bases stayed unmatched. Looked up from germline, CDR1 is SGHTA and CDR2 is FQGNSA. The CDR3 reads CASSLGGTGGWVTEAFF. CDR3 nucleotides: TGTGCCAGCAGCTTAGGCGGGACAGGGGGTTGGGTCACTGAAGCTTTCTTT. Together with reference TRBV7-2 and TRBJ1-1, the CDR3 gives the full variable domain: GAGVSQSPSNKVTEKGKDVELRCDPISGHTALYWYRQSLGQGLEFLIYFQGNSAPDKSGLPSDRFSAERTGGSVSTLTIQRTQQEDSAVYLCASSLGGTGGWVTEAFFGQGTRLTVV.

The genes are TRBV30 and TRBJ2-2; weak D call: TRBD1 (6 bases). The CDR3 loop spans 15 amino acids. Between the trimmed V and J ends, which lost 4 bases and 5 bases, there was a span of 17 bases. CDR1 is GTSNPN and CDR2 is SVGIG in the germline V gene (reference sequence). The CDR3 DNA sequence: TGTGCCTGGACCTCCCTTCGGCAGGGGACCGGGGAGCTGTTTTTT. It codes for CAWTSLRQGTGELFF.

This sequence joins TRBV25-1 and TRBJ1-1; D ambiguous. Trimming cost V 2 bases and J 3 bases, with 10 bases left between them. CDR1 MGHDK and CDR2 SYGVNS come from the germline V gene. The CDR3 covers 14 residues. This CDR3 is CASSEKWVDTEAFF. As DNA, the CDR3 is TGTGCCAGCAGTGAAAAGTGGGTGGACACTGAAGCTTTCTTT.

The chain is built from TRBV20-1 and TRBJ1-1; D is undetermined. V lost 0 bases, J lost 1 base, and 6 bases lay in between. CDR1 is DFQATT, CDR2 SNEGSKA, per germline (reference sequence). This CDR3 has 13 residues. The CDR3 is CSARDMANTEAFF. The DNA of the CDR3 is TGCAGTGCTAGAGATATGGCGAACACTGAAGCTTTCTTT.

The rearrangement uses TRBV5-1 and TRBJ1-5; no clear D gene. Trimming removed 1 base from V and 9 bases from J, with 8 bases in between. Per germline, CDR1 SGHRS and CDR2 YFSETQ. CDR3 length equals 12 residues. In DNA form, the CDR3 reads TGCGCCAGCAGCTTGACCGGATGGCCCCAGCATTTT. It encodes CASSLTGWPQHF.

In this sample, this clonotype turned up a few times. The V and J genes are TRBV5-4 and TRBJ2-7, with D possibly matching TRBD1 (6 bases). The CDR3 consists of 14 residues. The V gene's germline CDR1 is SGHNT and CDR2 YYREEE (reference sequence). V was cut by 5 bases and J by 1 base, with 13 bases left in between. The CDR3: CASSSSGVSYEQYF. The CDR3 DNA reads as TGTGCCAGCAGTTCCTCAGGGGTATCCTACGAGCAGTACTTC.

Only one count was recorded for this clonotype. The V and J genes are TRBV6-1 and TRBJ2-3, with D tentatively TRBD1 (6 bases). From germline, CDR1 is MNHNS and CDR2 SASEGT. The CDR3 runs to 16 residues. The V end was cut by 4 bases, the J end by 3 bases, with 17 bases between. The DNA of the CDR3 is TGTGCCAGCAGTGTCGACCCTTATACAGGGACAGATACGCAGTATTTT. Protein sequence: CASSVDPYTGTDTQYF.

The chain combines TRBV7-2 with TRBJ2-4; 7 bases fit TRBD1. The CDR3 is 14 residues long. Germline lookup yields CDR1 SGHTA and CDR2 FQGNSA. V dropped 5 bases and J dropped 9; count of bases not matched to a gene: 10. Here the CDR3 DNA reads TGTGCCAGCAGCACCAAGACAGGGATGGGCATTCAGTACTTC. Residues: CASSTKTGMGIQYF. The full variable domain, completed using reference TRBV7-2 and TRBJ2-4, is GAGVSQSPSNKVTEKGKDVELRCDPISGHTALYWYRQSLGQGLEFLIYFQGNSAPDKSGLPSDRFSAERTGGSVSTLTIQRTQQEDSAVYLCASSTKTGMGIQYFGAGTRLSVL.

The chain has TRBV14 and TRBJ2-2; D may be TRBD1 or TRBD2 (5 bases each). Germline V gene sequence: CDR1 SGHDN, CDR2 FVKESK. Trimming shortened V by 1 base and J by 4 bases, and 7 bases separated the two germline ends. The CDR3 spans 14 residues. CDR3 sequence reads: CASSQAGATGELFF. CDR3 bases: TGTGCCAGCAGCCAAGCCGGGGCCACCGGGGAGCTGTTTTTT.

CDR3 amino acids: CASSQGGGRSYEQYF. CDR3 sequence (DNA): TGCGCCAGCAGCCAGGGTGGGGGTCGCTCCTACGAGCAGTACTTC. This chain connects TRBV5-1 to TRBJ2-7; TRBD1 or TRBD2 may be the D gene (5 bases each). CDR1 SGHRS and CDR2 YFSETQ come from the germline V gene. This CDR3 is 15 amino acids long. The germline V and J ends were trimmed by 4 bases and 0 bases, with 14 bases remaining between them.

The chain joins TRBV6-4 to TRBJ1-6, with D maybe TRBD1 (5 bases). V was clipped by 2 bases and J by 6 bases, with 17 bases between them. The CDR3 is 17 amino acids. In germline, CDR1 is MRHNA, CDR2 SNTAGT. The CDR3 protein is CASSDARGRASNSPLHF. CDR3 nucleotide sequence: TGTGCCAGCAGTGACGCCCGGGGCAGGGCTAGTAATTCACCCCTCCACTTT.